This T cell receptor (beta chain) is drawn from a study of control samples from healthy donors and cancer patients. Germline loops: CDR1 SGHRS, CDR2 YFSETQ. The trim removed 8 bases at V and 2 bases at J, leaving 13 bases unmatched. This CDR3 comprises 17 residues. TCRdb's copy holds only in-frame clones and misses some; the assay was immunoSEQ multiplex PCR. The table includes around 100,000 clones, about 88% detected once. Sequenced material: blood. The chain joins TRBV5-1 to TRBJ2-2; 9 bases are a match to TRBD2. This clonotype was obtained from a woman aged 45-65 years in good health. CDR3 residues: CASKTSGLMKNTGELFF. In nucleotides, the CDR3 is TGCGCCAGTAAGACTAGCGGCCTCATGAAAAACACCGGGGAGCTGTTTTTT.